The text below deals with one T cell receptor (beta chain). Its antigen remains unidentified. CDR3 size: 15 residues. CDR1 SGDLS and CDR2 YYNGEE come from the germline V gene. J lost 7 bases, V lost 0 bases, and 6 bases had no gene match. Primers for the PCR totalled 60 Vbeta and 13 Jbeta. Measured with immunoSEQ multiplex PCR; TCRdb has only the in-frame clones, and not every one. This table holds more than 110,000 clones, 75% to 80% found once. The sample belongs to a study of cytomegalovirus exposure and HLA in healthy donors. Background on the study: Approximately 170 million T cells yielded approximately 110 million unique TCR beta sequences in earlier analysis.

Study-level points and caveats: In an earlier analysis, about 87% or about 30%: the productive usage of most TCR beta V segments. Associated with cytomegalovirus, according to the listing, were around 160 TCR beta chains.

The chain recombines TRBV9 with TRBJ2-1, with 8 bases identical to TRBD2. This clonotype was sampled from a woman aged 50 to 60 in good health and CMV-seronegative. Sequenced sample: PBMCs. The CDR3 DNA reads TGTGCCAGCAGCGTAGCCGGGGGGGATCGTAATGAGCAGTTCTTC. Translated, it gives CASSVAGGDRNEQFF.